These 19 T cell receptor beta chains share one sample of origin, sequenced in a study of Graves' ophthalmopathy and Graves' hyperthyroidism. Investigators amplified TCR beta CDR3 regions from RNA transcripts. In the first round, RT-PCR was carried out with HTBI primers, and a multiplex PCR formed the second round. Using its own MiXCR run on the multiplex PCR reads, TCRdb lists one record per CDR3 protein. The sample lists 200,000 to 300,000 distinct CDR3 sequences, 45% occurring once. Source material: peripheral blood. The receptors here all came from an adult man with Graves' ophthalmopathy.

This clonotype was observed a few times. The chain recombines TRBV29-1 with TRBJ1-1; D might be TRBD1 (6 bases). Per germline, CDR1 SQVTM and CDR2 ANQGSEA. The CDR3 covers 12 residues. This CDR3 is CSARTANTEAFF. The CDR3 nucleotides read TGCAGTGCTCGGACAGCGAACACTGAAGCTTTCTTT.

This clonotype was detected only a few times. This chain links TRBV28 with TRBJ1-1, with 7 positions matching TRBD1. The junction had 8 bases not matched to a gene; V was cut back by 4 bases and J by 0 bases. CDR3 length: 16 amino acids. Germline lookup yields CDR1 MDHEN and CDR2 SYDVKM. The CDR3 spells CASSSTGDRMNTEAFF. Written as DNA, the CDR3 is TGTGCCAGCAGTTCCACAGGGGATAGGATGAACACTGAAGCTTTCTTT.

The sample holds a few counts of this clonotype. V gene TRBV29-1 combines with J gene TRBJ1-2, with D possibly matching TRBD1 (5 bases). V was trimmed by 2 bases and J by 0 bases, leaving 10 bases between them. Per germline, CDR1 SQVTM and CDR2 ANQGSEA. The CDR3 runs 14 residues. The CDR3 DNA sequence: TGCAGCGTTGAACGCAGGGATCCTAACTATGGCTACACCTTC. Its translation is CSVERRDPNYGYTF.

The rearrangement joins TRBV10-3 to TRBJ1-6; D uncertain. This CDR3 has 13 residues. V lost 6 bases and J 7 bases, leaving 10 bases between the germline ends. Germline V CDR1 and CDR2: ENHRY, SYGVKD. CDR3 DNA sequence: TGTGCCATCAGCGCGGGGAACAATTCACCCCTCCACTTT. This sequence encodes CAISAGNNSPLHF.

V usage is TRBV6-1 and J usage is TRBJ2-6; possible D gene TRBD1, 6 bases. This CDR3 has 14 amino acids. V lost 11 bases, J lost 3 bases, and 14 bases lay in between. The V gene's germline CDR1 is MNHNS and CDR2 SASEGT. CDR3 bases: TGTGCCTCCAACAGGGACGGTGGGGCCAACGTCCTGACTTTC. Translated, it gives CASNRDGGANVLTF.

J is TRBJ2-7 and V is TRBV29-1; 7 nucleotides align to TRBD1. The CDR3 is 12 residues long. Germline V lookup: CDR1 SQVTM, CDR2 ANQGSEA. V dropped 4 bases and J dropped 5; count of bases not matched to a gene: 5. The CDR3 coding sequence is TGCAGCGTTGTTACAGGGGTCCACGAGCAGTACTTC. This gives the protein CSVVTGVHEQYF.

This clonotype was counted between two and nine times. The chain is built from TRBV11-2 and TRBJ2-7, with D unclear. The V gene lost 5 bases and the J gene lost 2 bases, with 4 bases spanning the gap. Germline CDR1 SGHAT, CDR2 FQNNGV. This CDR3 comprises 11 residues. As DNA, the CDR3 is TGTGCCAGCAGCCACCCCTACGAGCAGTACTTC. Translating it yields CASSHPYEQYF.

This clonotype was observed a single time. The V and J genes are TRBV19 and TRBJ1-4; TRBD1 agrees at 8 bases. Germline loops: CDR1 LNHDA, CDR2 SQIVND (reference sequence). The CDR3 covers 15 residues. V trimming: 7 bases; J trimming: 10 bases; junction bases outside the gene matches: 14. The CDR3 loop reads CASTHTDRGGGKLFF. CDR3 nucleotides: TGTGCCAGTACCCACACTGACAGGGGTGGCGGAAAACTGTTTTTT.

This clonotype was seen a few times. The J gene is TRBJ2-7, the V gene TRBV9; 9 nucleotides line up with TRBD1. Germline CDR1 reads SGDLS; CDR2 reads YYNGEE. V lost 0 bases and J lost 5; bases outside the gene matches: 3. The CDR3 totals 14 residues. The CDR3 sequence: CASSVATGGNEQYF. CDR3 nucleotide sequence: TGTGCCAGCAGCGTAGCGACAGGGGGGAACGAGCAGTACTTC.

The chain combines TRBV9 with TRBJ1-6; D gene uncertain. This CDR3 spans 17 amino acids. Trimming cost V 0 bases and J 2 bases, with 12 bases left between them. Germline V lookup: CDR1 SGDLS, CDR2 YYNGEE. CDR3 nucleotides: TGTGCCAGCAGCGTAGGGTCCCCAGGAACCTATAATTCACCCCTCCACTTT. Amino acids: CASSVGSPGTYNSPLHF.

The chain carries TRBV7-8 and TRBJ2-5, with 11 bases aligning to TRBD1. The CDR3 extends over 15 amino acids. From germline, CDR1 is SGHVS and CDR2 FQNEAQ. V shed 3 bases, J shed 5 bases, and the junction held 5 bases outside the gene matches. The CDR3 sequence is CASSFGQGAGETQYF. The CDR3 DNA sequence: TGTGCCAGCAGCTTCGGACAGGGGGCCGGGGAGACCCAGTACTTC.

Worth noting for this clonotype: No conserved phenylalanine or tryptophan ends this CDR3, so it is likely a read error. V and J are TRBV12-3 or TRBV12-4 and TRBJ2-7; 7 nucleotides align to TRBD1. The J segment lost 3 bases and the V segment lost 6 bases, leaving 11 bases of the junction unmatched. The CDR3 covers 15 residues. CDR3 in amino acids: CASSQTHSGGYEQYL. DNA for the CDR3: TGTGCCAGCAGCCAAACCCACTCAGGGGGCTACGAGCAGTACCTC.

As DNA, the CDR3 is TGTGCCAGCAGTCAACGGACGACAGGGTCCAGCAAGCCCCAGCATTTT. It yields the protein CASSQRTTGSSKPQHF. The rearrangement joins TRBV2 to TRBJ1-5; 7 bases agree with TRBD1. The CDR3 totals 16 residues. V trimming: 5 bases; J trimming: 8 bases; junction bases outside the gene matches: 15. Germline V gene sequence: CDR1 SNHLY, CDR2 FYNNEI.

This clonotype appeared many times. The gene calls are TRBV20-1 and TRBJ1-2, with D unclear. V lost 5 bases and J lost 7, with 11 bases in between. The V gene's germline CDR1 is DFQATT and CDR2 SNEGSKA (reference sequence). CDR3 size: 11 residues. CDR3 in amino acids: CSASRPGGYTF. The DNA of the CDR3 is TGCAGTGCTTCGCGCCCGGGTGGCTACACCTTC.

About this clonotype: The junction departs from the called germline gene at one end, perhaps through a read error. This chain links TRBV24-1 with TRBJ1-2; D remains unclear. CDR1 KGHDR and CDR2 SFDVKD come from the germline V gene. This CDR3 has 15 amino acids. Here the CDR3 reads CASSSPQALNYGYTF. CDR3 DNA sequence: TGTGCCAGCAGTTCCCCTCAGGCGCTTAACTATGGCTACACCTTC.

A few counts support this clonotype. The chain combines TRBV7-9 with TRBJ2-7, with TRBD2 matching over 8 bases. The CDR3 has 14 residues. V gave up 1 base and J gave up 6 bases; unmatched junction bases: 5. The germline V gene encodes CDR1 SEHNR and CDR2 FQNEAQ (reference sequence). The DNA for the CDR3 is TGTGCCAGCAGCTTAGGAGGTAGCGGGGCCGAGCAGTACTTC. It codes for CASSLGGSGAEQYF. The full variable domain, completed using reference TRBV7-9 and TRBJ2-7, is DTGVSQNPRHKITKRGQNVTFRCDPISEHNRLYWYRQTLGQGPEFLTYFQNEAQLEKSRLLSDRFSAERPKGSFSTLEIQRTEQGDSAMYLCASSLGGSGAEQYFGPGTRLTVT.

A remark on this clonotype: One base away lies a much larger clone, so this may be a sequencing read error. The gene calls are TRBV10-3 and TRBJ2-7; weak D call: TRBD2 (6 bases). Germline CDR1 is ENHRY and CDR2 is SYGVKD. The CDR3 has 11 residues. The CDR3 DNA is TGTGCCATCAGCGCGGGGAATGAGCAGTGCTTC. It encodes CAISAGNEQCF.

CDR3 bases: TGTGCCAGCAGCTTTGGGACTAGATCACAAGAGACCCAGTACTTC. This sequence encodes CASSFGTRSQETQYF. The V call is TRBV5-6, the J call TRBJ2-5, with TRBD2 matching 8 bases. The junction had 5 bases not matched to a gene; V was cut back by 2 bases and J by 2 bases. There are 15 residues in the CDR3. The germline gives CDR1 SGHDT, CDR2 YYEEEE.

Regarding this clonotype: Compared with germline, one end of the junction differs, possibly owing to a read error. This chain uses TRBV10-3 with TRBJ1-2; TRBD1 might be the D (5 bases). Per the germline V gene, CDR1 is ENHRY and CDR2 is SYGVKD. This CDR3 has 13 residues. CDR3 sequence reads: CASSASQGHGYTF. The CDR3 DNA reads TGTGCCAGCAGTGCGAGCCAGGGACATGGCTACACCTTC.